This record concerns one T cell receptor beta chain sequence. What it recognizes is unknown. The CDR3 covers 14 residues. The V end lost 6 bases, the J end lost 1 base, and 10 bases lay between the germline ends. Germline CDR1 SNHLY, CDR2 FYNNEI. Sequenced by immunoSEQ multiplex PCR; TCRdb stores in-frame clones only, minus some. The table lists around 70,000 clones, about 88% of them singletons, with approximately 10% in the top ten. The record originates from a study of OX40 agonist ivuxolimab in advanced cancers. Study-wide background: In this cohort, patients received ivuxolimab, an agonistic anti-OX40 (CD134) antibody. Aged 23 to 79 with a mean of approximately 57 years, they were 82.7% male.

Study results and limitations: The study observed clonal expansion of CD4+ and CD8+ blood T cells by week 6 at 0.1 to 3.0 mg/kg. Relative to CD4+, CD8+ T cells held more expanded clones on average.

This chain uses TRBV2 with TRBJ1-5; TRBD1 might be the D (5 bases). This TCR was sampled from an adult with an advanced solid tumor such as melanoma, head and neck, liver or kidney cancer. The sample here was CD4+ or CD8+ T cells sorted from blood, taken in a trial of the OX40 agonist ivuxolimab. CDR3 nucleotides: TGTGCCAGCAGGGCAGGGTTGAGCAATCAGCCCCAGCATTTT. It yields the protein CASRAGLSNQPQHF.